What follows are 14 T cell receptor beta chains derived from one specimen sequenced in a study of CD8+ T cells in alopecia areata. RNA was extracted and reverse transcribed into cDNA as the sequencing template. Data came from immunoSEQ multiplex PCR; TCRdb stores just in-frame clones and leaves some out. The data show hundreds of thousands of clones, with 67% seen just once and about 1.3% held by the top ten. The specimen comprised CD4+ T cells sorted from blood, sampled at week 0. The receptor source for this set is a human donor with alopecia areata.

V usage is TRBV29-1 and J usage is TRBJ2-5; TRBD1 agrees at 7 bases. CDR3 length: 14 amino acids. CDR1 SQVTM and CDR2 ANQGSEA come from the germline V gene. V shed 4 bases, J shed 3 bases, and the junction held 8 bases outside the gene matches. The CDR3 loop is CSVGPNGQEETQYF. The CDR3 nucleotides read TGCAGCGTTGGGCCTAACGGACAGGAAGAGACCCAGTACTTC.

The chain links TRBV5-4 to TRBJ1-1, with 7 bases fitting TRBD1. V dropped 4 bases and J dropped 3; count of bases not matched to a gene: 9. In germline, CDR1 is SGHNT, CDR2 YYREEE (reference sequence). The CDR3 contains 15 residues. CDR3 bases: TGTGCCAGCAGCCCCCGACAGGGATCTGACACTGAAGCTTTCTTT. Translated: CASSPRQGSDTEAFF.

There are a few counts of this clone. This chain connects TRBV29-1 to TRBJ2-7; no firm D call. CDR1 SQVTM and CDR2 ANQGSEA come from the germline V gene. The CDR3 runs to 12 residues. V lost 5 bases, J lost 3 bases, and 11 bases lay in between. DNA for the CDR3: TGCAGCGTTCAATTGATCAGCTACGAGCAGTACTTC. This translates into CSVQLISYEQYF.

This clone has only a few counts. The chain recombines TRBV5-4 with TRBJ1-5; maybe TRBD1 (6 bases). Looked up from germline, CDR1 is SGHNT and CDR2 is YYREEE (reference sequence). Trimming stripped 1 base from V and 5 bases from J, with 10 bases between. The CDR3 spans 14 residues. CDR3 residues: CASSLRGADQPQHF. CDR3 DNA sequence: TGTGCCAGCAGCTTGAGGGGGGCAGATCAGCCCCAGCATTTT.

The chain uses TRBV29-1 and TRBJ1-2; D is undetermined. CDR3 length: 11 residues. CDR1 and CDR2 from the germline V gene are SQVTM and ANQGSEA. The germline V and J ends were trimmed by 2 bases and 6 bases, with 7 bases remaining between them. The CDR3 reads CSVEWGNGYTF. As DNA, the CDR3 is TGCAGCGTTGAATGGGGAAATGGCTACACCTTC. The complete variable domain, with remaining parts taken from reference TRBV29-1 and TRBJ1-2, reads SAVISQKPSRDICQRGTSLTIQCQVDSQVTMMFWYRQQPGQSLTLIATANQGSEATYESGFVIDKFPISRPNLTFSTLTVSNMSPEDSSIYLCSVEWGNGYTFGSGTRLTVV.

The V call is TRBV5-4, the J call TRBJ1-3; the D is unclear. Germline CDR1 reads SGHNT; CDR2 reads YYREEE (reference sequence). The V gene lost 4 bases and the J gene lost 5 bases, with 13 bases spanning the gap. This CDR3 comprises 14 residues. The CDR3 loop is CASSEQTRRNTIYF. The CDR3 DNA is TGTGCCAGCAGCGAGCAGACGCGACGAAACACCATATATTTT.

This chain connects TRBV29-1 to TRBJ2-7; 8 bases agree with TRBD2. J lost 3 bases, V lost 4 bases, and 2 bases had no gene match. The CDR3 has 12 amino acids. CDR1 and CDR2 (germline): SQVTM, ANQGSEA. In nucleotides, the CDR3 is TGCAGCGTTGCCGGGGGGGGCTACGAGCAGTACTTC. Protein sequence: CSVAGGGYEQYF.

J is TRBJ1-5 and V is TRBV30, with 7 bases identical to TRBD1. This CDR3 comprises 15 residues. Germline CDR1 and CDR2: GTSNPN and SVGIG (reference sequence). V gave up 3 bases and J gave up 0 bases; unmatched junction bases: 5. CDR3 in DNA: TGTGCCTGGAGGCCGGGACAGAATAGCAATCAGCCCCAGCATTTT. Translating gives CAWRPGQNSNQPQHF.

The rearrangement uses TRBV6-6 and TRBJ1-5, with 7 positions matching TRBD1. Unmatched junction bases numbered 10, after V lost 6 bases and J lost 2 bases. This CDR3 is 16 amino acids long. Germline V lookup: CDR1 MNHNY, CDR2 SVGAGI (reference sequence). The CDR3 protein is CASSYSRDSRNQPQHF. The CDR3 nucleotides are TGTGCCAGCAGCTACAGCCGGGACAGCCGCAATCAGCCCCAGCATTTT.

The V gene is TRBV9, the J gene TRBJ1-6; the D is unclear. The CDR3 has 14 residues. V dropped 3 bases and J dropped 6 bases, with 10 bases sitting between them. Germline V gene lookup returns CDR1 SGDLS and CDR2 YYNGEE. CDR3 nucleotides: TGTGCCAGCAGCGAGGAGATAACTAATTCACCCCTCCACTTT. Amino acids: CASSEEITNSPLHF.

This clone was observed a single time. The chain joins TRBV7-2 to TRBJ2-7; D uncertain. Germline CDR1 SGHTA, CDR2 FQGNSA. This CDR3 is built from 14 residues. The ends were cut back, 5 bases at V and 4 bases at J, with 15 bases in the middle. CDR3 DNA sequence: TGTGCCAGCAGCCCCCTCCTTCCCCTGTACGAGCAGTACTTC. As protein: CASSPLLPLYEQYF.

The gene calls are TRBV30 and TRBJ1-5; 7 positions match TRBD1. Germline assignment: CDR1 GTSNPN and CDR2 SVGIG (reference sequence). V dropped 4 bases and J dropped 0; count of bases not matched to a gene: 3. The CDR3 spans 14 residues. The CDR3 region is CAWKGQPSNQPQHF. DNA of the CDR3: TGTGCCTGGAAGGGACAGCCTAGCAATCAGCCCCAGCATTTT.

Remarks on this clone: Other DNA variants within this sample encode the same CDR3. J is TRBJ2-1 and V is TRBV29-1, with 8 nucleotides matching TRBD2. V shed 6 bases, J shed 6 bases, and the junction held 4 bases outside the gene matches. Germline V CDR1 and CDR2: SQVTM, ANQGSEA. CDR3 size: 12 residues. CDR3 sequence reads: CSVTRGGNEQFF. The CDR3 DNA reads TGCAGCGTCACTCGGGGGGGCAATGAGCAGTTCTTC.

This clone was counted only a few times. The genes are TRBV5-6 and TRBJ2-7; D might be TRBD1 or TRBD2, each matching 5 bases. Trimming removed 4 bases from V and 2 bases from J, with 13 bases in between. Germline-derived CDR1 and CDR2 are SGHDT and YYEEEE. The CDR3 extends over 14 amino acids. The CDR3 region is CASSLRDGTYEQYF. In DNA, the CDR3 is TGTGCCAGCAGCCTCCGGGACGGAACCTACGAGCAGTACTTC.